One sample yielded the 11 T cell receptor beta chains listed below, sequenced in a study of cytomegalovirus exposure and HLA in healthy donors. The PCR employed 60 Vbeta primers together with 13 Jbeta primers. The protocol was immunoSEQ multiplex PCR, while the TCRdb copy is restricted to in-frame clones and leaves out a portion. The sample records 100,000 or so clones, roughly three quarters being singletons. Sequenced: PBMCs. The receptors originated from a man aged 30 to 39 in good health and CMV-seronegative.

J is TRBJ2-7 and V is TRBV9; perhaps TRBD2 as D (5 bases). The CDR3 runs to 12 residues. V lost 7 bases and J 4 bases, leaving 12 bases between the germline ends. The germline V gene encodes CDR1 SGDLS and CDR2 YYNGEE. The chain's CDR3 is CASGLAEYEQYF. The CDR3 DNA reads as TGTGCCAGCGGTCTAGCAGAGTACGAGCAGTACTTC.

A few counts support this clone. The chain is built from TRBV4-2 and TRBJ2-3, with D unclear. CDR1 LGHNA and CDR2 YNFKEQ come from the germline V gene. Trimming stripped 4 bases from V and 4 bases from J, with 12 bases between. This CDR3 spans 14 amino acids. CDR3 DNA: TGTGCCAGCAGCCCCTCCCCACAACCAGATACGCAGTATTTT. Translation: CASSPSPQPDTQYF.

The chain uses TRBV6-5 and TRBJ2-2; 9 positions match TRBD1. Germline CDR1 reads MNHEY; CDR2 reads SVGAGI. This CDR3 has 14 amino acids. The V and J ends lost 5 bases and 6 bases, in that order; junction bases with no gene match: 4. This CDR3 reads CASSRQGVAGELFF. The CDR3 DNA sequence: TGTGCCAGCAGTCGACAGGGGGTAGCCGGGGAGCTGTTTTTT.

This clone was picked up a small number of times. This chain uses TRBV28 with TRBJ2-4; D might be TRBD2 (6 bases). Trimming removed 4 bases at V and 0 bases at J, with 7 bases between. The CDR3 runs 14 residues. Germline V lookup: CDR1 MDHEN, CDR2 SYDVKM. The CDR3 loop is CASSSGVAKNIQYF. The DNA of the CDR3 is TGTGCCAGCAGTTCGGGAGTAGCCAAAAACATTCAGTACTTC.

The chain couples TRBV11-1 to TRBJ2-2; no clear D gene. The germline V gene encodes CDR1 SGHAT and CDR2 FQDESV (reference sequence). CDR3 length: 17 amino acids. The V and J ends lost 4 bases and 2 bases respectively, with 17 bases between them. The CDR3 DNA reads TGTGCCAGCAGCTCCCGCTGGGCAAGGAAAAACACCGGGGAGCTGTTTTTT. Translation: CASSSRWARKNTGELFF. Full variable domain (missing parts from reference TRBV11-1 and TRBJ2-2): EAEVAQSPRYKITEKSQAVAFWCDPISGHATLYWYRQILGQGPELLVQFQDESVVDDSQLPKDRFSAERLKGVDSTLKIQPAELGDSAMYLCASSSRWARKNTGELFFGEGSRLTVL.

The chain couples TRBV7-9 to TRBJ1-1; 9 bases line up with TRBD1. The CDR3 length is 13 residues. After removal of 5 bases from V and 4 bases from J, the junction contained 2 bases not matched to a gene. CDR1 and CDR2 (germline): SEHNR, FQNEAQ (reference sequence). CDR3 region: CASSQQGATEAFF. The DNA of the CDR3 is TGTGCCAGCAGCCAACAGGGGGCCACTGAAGCTTTCTTT.

The chain is built from TRBV15 and TRBJ1-1; 10 positions match TRBD1. The length of the CDR3 is 14 residues. Looked up from germline, CDR1 is LNHNV and CDR2 is YYDKDF (reference sequence). Germline trimming cut 6 bases from V and 5 bases from J; bases unmatched to any gene: 6. The CDR3 loop reads CATRGTGVGTEAFF. The CDR3 nucleotides read TGTGCCACCAGGGGGACAGGGGTCGGGACTGAAGCTTTCTTT.

This sequence joins TRBV9 and TRBJ2-6, with TRBD1 matching over 9 bases. V trimming: 2 bases; J trimming: 2 bases; junction bases outside the gene matches: 8. This CDR3 is 18 amino acids long. Germline lookup yields CDR1 SGDLS and CDR2 YYNGEE. CDR3 bases: TGTGCCAGCAGCGTCCGGGACAGGGACTCGGCTGGGGCCAACGTCCTGACTTTC. The encoded protein is CASSVRDRDSAGANVLTF. The entire variable domain, with the rest obtained from reference TRBV9 and TRBJ2-6, is as follows: DSGVTQTPKHLITATGQRVTLRCSPRSGDLSVYWYQQSLDQGLQFLIQYYNGEERAKGNILERFSAQQFPDLHSELNLSSLELGDSALYFCASSVRDRDSAGANVLTFGAGSRLTVL.

The chain joins TRBV25-1 to TRBJ2-3; 12 bases map to TRBD2. After removal of 4 bases from V and 1 base from J, the junction contained 3 bases not matched to a gene. Germline V gives CDR1 MGHDK, CDR2 SYGVNS. The CDR3 runs to 16 residues. The CDR3 spells CASSGTSGRRTDTQYF. The CDR3 DNA reads as TGTGCCAGCAGTGGTACTAGCGGGAGGCGCACAGATACGCAGTATTTT.

The chain uses TRBV30 and TRBJ2-3, with D tentatively TRBD2 (6 bases). The CDR3 covers 14 residues. With 2 bases removed from V and 0 bases from J, the gap between germline ends came to 9 bases. From germline, CDR1 is GTSNPN and CDR2 SVGIG (reference sequence). CDR3 sequence: CAWSLGTSTDTQYF. The CDR3 region has the DNA TGTGCCTGGAGTCTCGGGACTAGCACAGATACGCAGTATTTT.

The chain links TRBV5-6 to TRBJ1-2; TRBD1 matches at 7 bases. Trimming removed 1 base from V and 4 bases from J; junction bases left unmatched: 10. The germline V gene has CDR1 SGHDT and CDR2 YYEEEE. The CDR3 totals 16 residues. The CDR3 is CASSLKGGVAIYGYTF. In DNA, the CDR3 is TGTGCCAGCAGCTTGAAAGGGGGCGTCGCTATCTATGGCTACACCTTC.